This T cell receptor (beta chain) is from a study of T cells in Graves' hyperthyroidism and ophthalmopathy. Looking at the study overall: At initial diagnosis, before any treatment had begun, peripheral blood was obtained. Study conclusions and caveats: Model predictions of ophthalmopathy came a median approximately seven months before onset.

The CDR3 is 14 amino acids. CDR1 and CDR2 (germline): SGHVS, FQNEAQ. V lost 5 bases, J lost 9 bases, and 9 bases stayed unmatched. The study excluded patients with uncontrolled infection, other autoimmune disease, pregnancy or lactation. This clonotype was counted ten times or more. Its antigen is not known. Regions amplified from RNA transcripts were the TCR beta CDR3 regions. Initially, a first-round RT-PCR of the TCR CDR3 employed the HTBI primer set. MiXCR, applied by TCRdb to the multiplex PCR reads, yields one record per CDR3 protein. The sample records about 690,000 distinct CDR3 sequences, around a sixth being singletons.

The sequenced sample consisted of blood. This clonotype was obtained from a man between 45 and 60 years old with Graves' hyperthyroidism. V is TRBV7-8 and J is TRBJ2-3, with 9 bases fitting TRBD2. This CDR3 is CASSPGLALRTQYF. The CDR3 coding sequence is TGTGCCAGCAGCCCGGGACTAGCTCTTCGAACGCAGTATTTT.